This T cell receptor (beta chain) comes out of a study of CD8 T cells in ankylosing spondylitis. CDR1 is SGHDN and CDR2 is FVKESK in the germline V gene. Trimming removed 4 bases at V and 5 bases at J, with 14 bases between. This CDR3 has 14 residues. Study-wide findings and caveats: Blood of patients with ankylosing spondylitis appeared to be characterized by a TCR beta motif of roughly eight highly homologous variants. As reported, disease-linked clones showed significant enrichment in matched ankylosing spondylitis synovial fluid. Prior literature has documented some motif variants in synovial fluid and blood from reactive arthritis.

With regard to this clonotype: Its antigen is unidentified.

Via MiXCR, TCRdb re-called the 5' RACE reads, giving one row per CDR3 protein. The sample shows about 400,000 distinct CDR3 sequences, 20% to 25% of them seen only once. The chain couples TRBV14 to TRBJ2-5; possibly TRBD2 for D (6 bases). The sequencing input was blood, either unsorted or a sorted T cell fraction (not recorded which). The TCR originated in a male donor with ankylosing spondylitis or in good health (not recorded which). CDR3 sequence reads: CASSPDWGDETQYF. The CDR3 bases are TGTGCCAGCAGCCCGGACTGGGGGGATGAGACCCAGTACTTC.